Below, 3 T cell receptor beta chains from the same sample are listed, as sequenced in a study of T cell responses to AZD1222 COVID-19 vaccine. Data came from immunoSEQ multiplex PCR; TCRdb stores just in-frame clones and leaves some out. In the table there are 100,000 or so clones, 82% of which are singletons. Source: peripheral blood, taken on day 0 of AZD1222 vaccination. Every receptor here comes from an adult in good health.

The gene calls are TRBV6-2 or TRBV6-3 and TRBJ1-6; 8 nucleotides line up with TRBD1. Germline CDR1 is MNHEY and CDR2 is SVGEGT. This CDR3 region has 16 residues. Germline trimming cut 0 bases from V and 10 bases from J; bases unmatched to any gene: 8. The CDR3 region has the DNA TGTGCCAGCAGTTACTCCGCTCGACAGGGGAAATCACCCCTCCACTTT. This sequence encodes CASSYSARQGKSPLHF.

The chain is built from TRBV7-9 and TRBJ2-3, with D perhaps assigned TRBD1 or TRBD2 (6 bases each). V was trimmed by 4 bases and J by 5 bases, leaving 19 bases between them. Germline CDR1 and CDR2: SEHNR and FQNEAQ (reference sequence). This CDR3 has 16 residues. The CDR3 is CASSWGRTRGEDTQYF. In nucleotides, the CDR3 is TGTGCCAGCAGCTGGGGACGGACAAGGGGGGAAGATACGCAGTATTTT.

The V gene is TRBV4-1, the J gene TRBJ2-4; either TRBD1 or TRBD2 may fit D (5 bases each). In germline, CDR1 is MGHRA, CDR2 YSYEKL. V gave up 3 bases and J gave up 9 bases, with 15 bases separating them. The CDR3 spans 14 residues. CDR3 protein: CASSQAGGDGIQYF. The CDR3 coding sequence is TGCGCCAGCAGCCAGGCCGGTGGGGACGGCATTCAGTACTTC.